Sequencing of this T cell receptor (beta chain) was carried out in a study of regulatory T cells. Regarding the study as a whole: In patients, unique TRB V-J pairs were restricted and V/J usage skewed, especially in Tregs. Hydrophobic residues at CDR3 positions 6 and 7 were enriched in conventional CD4+ T cells of CD3G-deficient patients.

CDR1 is SGHRS and CDR2 is YFSETQ in the germline V gene. The CDR3 is 14 amino acids. A couple of CD3G-deficient patients had more severe autoimmunity; all had some. Primers: 52 TRBV forward and 13 TRBJ reverse. Sequencing used immunoSEQ multiplex PCR; TCRdb keeps in-frame clones, though not all of them. The sample records around 17,000 clones, approximately 80% being singletons. About this clone: Its specificity is not known.

Material for sequencing was conventional CD4+ T cells sorted from blood. The receptor was derived from a person aged 25 to 40 with CD3G deficiency. The V call is TRBV5-1, the J call TRBJ2-5; no clear D. Near its end, the DNA agrees better with TRBJ2-7, so the J call may be wrong. The CDR3 coding sequence is TGCGCCAGCAGCTTTAGGCCCGGATCCTACGAGCAGTACTTC. As protein: CASSFRPGSYEQYF.